One sample yielded the 16 T cell receptor beta chains listed below, sequenced in a study of shared clonotypes between healthy human individuals. This table comes from immunoSEQ multiplex PCR, and its TCRdb copy is limited to in-frame clones, with some not included. The sample carries about a million clones, 70% to 85% recorded once. Sequenced material: memory CD4+ T cells from PBMCs. Specified subset: CD45RA-negative fraction. The receptors come from a man between 18 and 29 years old in good health. Some clones in this sample may be carry-over from other donors' samples.

The rearrangement links TRBV6-5 to TRBJ1-2; maybe TRBD1 (5 bases). V shed 0 bases and J shed 2 bases, with 10 bases lying between them. Germline assignment: CDR1 MNHEY and CDR2 SVGAGI. The CDR3 consists of 15 residues. This CDR3 reads CASSYSGGANYGYTF. CDR3 DNA sequence: TGTGCCAGCAGTTACTCGGGAGGGGCCAACTATGGCTACACCTTC.

CDR3 loop: CAISESLGLTIQYF. CDR3 sequence (DNA): TGTGCCATCAGTGAGTCGCTCGGACTAACCATTCAGTACTTC. The chain combines TRBV10-3 with TRBJ2-4, with D maybe TRBD2 (6 bases). CDR3 length: 14 residues. In germline, CDR1 is ENHRY, CDR2 SYGVKD. V lost 0 bases and J 9 bases, leaving 12 bases between the germline ends.

This clone has more than one count but fewer than ten. The V gene is TRBV28, the J gene TRBJ2-7; the match to TRBD2 covers 10 bases. Germline CDR1 and CDR2: MDHEN and SYDVKM. This CDR3 spans 14 amino acids. Losses at the gene ends were 6 bases for V and 5 bases for J; bases not matched to a gene: 7. The CDR3 DNA is TGTGCCAGCAGAGGGCTAGCGGGAGAAGACGAGCAGTACTTC. It yields the protein CASRGLAGEDEQYF.

This clone turned up a few times. The chain combines TRBV6-5 with TRBJ2-7; D is uncertain. Trimming took 0 bases from V and 3 from J, leaving 12 bases between them. The CDR3 runs to 15 residues. The germline V gene encodes CDR1 MNHEY and CDR2 SVGAGI. The CDR3 bases are TGTGCCAGCAGTTACTCGATCCCCTACTACTACGAGCAGTACTTC. Translated, it gives CASSYSIPYYYEQYF.

The chain recombines TRBV28 with TRBJ1-2; a possible D gene is TRBD1 (5 bases). This CDR3 contains 17 residues. CDR1 and CDR2 from the germline V gene are MDHEN and SYDVKM. Trimming removed 2 bases at V and 4 bases at J, with 20 bases between. The CDR3 DNA is TGTGCCAGCAGTTTAAGCACAGGAGGGTCATATTTCTATGGCTACACCTTC. Translation: CASSLSTGGSYFYGYTF.

To note about this clone: Being one base from a much bigger clone, this may be a read error. This specimen includes other DNA sequences encoding the same CDR3. This chain links TRBV18 with TRBJ1-1; maybe TRBD1 (5 bases). Germline values: CDR1 KGHSH, CDR2 LQKENI. This CDR3 region has 13 residues. The V and J ends lost 3 bases and 1 base respectively, with 6 bases between them. The CDR3 DNA reads TGTGCCAGCTCACCCCAGGGGAACACTGAAGCTTTCTTT. It translates to CASSPQGNTEAFF.

J is TRBJ2-3 and V is TRBV7-2; a weak D match, TRBD1 (6 bases). CDR1 SGHTA and CDR2 FQGNSA come from the germline V gene. V dropped 1 base and J dropped 1 base, with 9 bases sitting between them. The CDR3 totals 15 residues. The CDR3 nucleotides read TGTGCCAGCAGCTTAGAGGGGGTGGGCACAGATACGCAGTATTTT. Translation gives CASSLEGVGTDTQYF.

This clone was observed a handful of times. The chain combines TRBV5-1 with TRBJ2-1; 7 nucleotides line up with TRBD2. With 0 bases clipped from V and 6 bases from J, the junction kept 6 bases outside the gene matches. Per germline, CDR1 SGHRS and CDR2 YFSETQ. The CDR3 has 15 residues. This CDR3 reads CASSLDGGSGNEQFF. The CDR3 bases are TGCGCCAGCAGCTTGGATGGCGGGAGTGGCAATGAGCAGTTCTTC.

This clone was seen once. The DNA of the CDR3 is TGTGCCAGCAGCTCCGGGACAGGGGCTCCGAACACTGAAGCTTTCTTT. It specifies CASSSGTGAPNTEAFF. The rearrangement joins TRBV7-8 to TRBJ1-1; 10 bases line up with TRBD1. CDR1 and CDR2 (germline): SGHVS, FQNEAQ. There are 16 residues in the CDR3. Trimming took 4 bases from V and 1 from J; bases not matched to a gene: 6.

The chain employs TRBV25-1 and TRBJ1-1; D might be TRBD1 (5 bases). CDR1 and CDR2 (germline): MGHDK, SYGVNS. The germline V and J ends were trimmed by 4 bases and 7 bases, with 10 bases remaining between them. The CDR3 totals 12 residues. The CDR3 protein is CASSAIRDEAFF. The CDR3 bases are TGTGCCAGCAGTGCCATCAGGGATGAAGCTTTCTTT.

The rearrangement joins TRBV5-1 to TRBJ1-2; D gene unclear. V was cut by 2 bases and J by 2 bases, with 13 bases left in between. Germline V gene sequence: CDR1 SGHRS, CDR2 YFSETQ. CDR3 length equals 15 residues. The CDR3: CASSFLWTSNYGYTF. The CDR3, as DNA: TGCGCCAGCAGCTTCCTCTGGACTTCCAACTATGGCTACACCTTC.

The chain's CDR3 is CASSPRTGSGYTF. Here the CDR3 DNA reads TGTGCCAGCAGTCCTCGGACAGGAAGTGGCTACACCTTC. This chain links TRBV6-5 with TRBJ1-2, with 7 nucleotides matching TRBD1. The V and J ends lost 5 bases and 7 bases, in that order; junction bases with no gene match: 7. Germline CDR1 reads MNHEY; CDR2 reads SVGAGI. CDR3 length: 13 residues.

The DNA of the CDR3 is TGTGCCATCAGTGGGTCCGATACCTTTGTGAACGAGCAGTACTTC. Translating gives CAISGSDTFVNEQYF. The rearrangement uses TRBV10-3 and TRBJ2-7; no reliable D call. Germline assignment: CDR1 ENHRY and CDR2 SYGVKD. This CDR3 is 15 amino acids long. Trimming removed 4 bases from V and 5 bases from J, with 18 bases in between.

The V gene is TRBV18, the J gene TRBJ1-5; perhaps TRBD1 as D (6 bases). The ends were cut back, 3 bases at V and 2 bases at J, with 11 bases in the middle. Germline values: CDR1 KGHSH, CDR2 LQKENI. CDR3 length equals 15 residues. The CDR3 DNA reads TGTGCCAGCTCACCGGGGACACTTGGCAATCAGCCCCAGCATTTT. It encodes CASSPGTLGNQPQHF.

The chain joins TRBV2 to TRBJ2-3, with D perhaps TRBD1 or TRBD2 (6 bases each). This CDR3 has 15 residues. Germline CDR1 and CDR2: SNHLY and FYNNEI. V was cut by 7 bases and J by 6 bases, with 20 bases left in between. For the CDR3, the DNA is TGTGCCAGCATCCTAAACGGGGGCCCCATGGATACGCAGTATTTT. Protein: CASILNGGPMDTQYF.

This clone was seen ten or more times. The chain carries TRBV6-5 and TRBJ1-2; D is ambiguous. Germline V gene lookup returns CDR1 MNHEY and CDR2 SVGAGI. There are 13 residues in the CDR3. V gave up 0 bases and J gave up 8 bases, with 10 bases separating them. The CDR3 sequence is CASSYSAVMGYTF. In nucleotides, the CDR3 is TGTGCCAGCAGTTACTCCGCGGTCATGGGCTACACCTTC.